This TCR beta chain was recorded in a study of T cells in tumors and immune-related adverse events (dated by TCRdb to the early 2020s). Including cysteine and phenylalanine, the CDR3 has 18 amino acids. Only the CDR3 portion is preserved as DNA: 54 bases, with reading frame beginning at the first base. Sequences MNHNS (CDR1) and SASEGT (CDR2) are obtained from the germline V gene. The immunoSEQ assay was used to amplify and sequence the TCR beta locus, producing bulk TCR Vbeta CDR3 data. In the authors' own workflow: Non-productive CDR3s, sequences shorter than 7 amino acids, and those not starting with C or ending with F/W were excluded. Analysis was restricted to specimens with at least 1000 reads, and clonotypes were defined at the amino acid level. Clonality was calculated as 1 minus Pielou's evenness. To equalize library sizes, abundance-weighted random subsampling with replacement was performed and repeated 100 times so that 95% confidence intervals could be reported. Repertoire overlap was quantified with the Morisita overlap index, and the top 40 clones per specimen were checked for overlap with the irAE. Sourced from immuneACCESS, this table was stored by TCRdb with only in-frame sequences that have V and J called. A share of the clones is absent; for the studies checked, an unresolved V gene accounts for under half, and the remainder has no known explanation. That table supplies the V and J calls and clone size; D and trimming were determined from the DNA. Across this sample there are roughly 5,000 clones, with almost 65% seen only once. Approximately 5.2% of the sample is held by the ten biggest clonotypes.

The sample's treatment or condition label is to be understood as: nivolumab (PD-1 blockade) given before sampling. The DNeasy Blood and Tissue Kit was used to extract DNA from the formalin-fixed paraffin-embedded specimens. As concerns this clone: No antigen is known for it. One junction end does not reproduce the germline sequence, and a read error may be involved.

The sample was gut tissue, taken from a patient treated with anti-PD-1 therapy. Recombination joined TRBV6-1 with TRBJ2-7; 9 bases in the middle match TRBD2. The receptor's source is a female donor with metastatic renal cell carcinoma. For the CDR3, the sequence is CASREVPGLATVSYEQYF. The DNA is TGTGCCAGCAGGGAAGTTCCGGGACTAGCAACCGTATCCTACGAGCAGTACTTC.